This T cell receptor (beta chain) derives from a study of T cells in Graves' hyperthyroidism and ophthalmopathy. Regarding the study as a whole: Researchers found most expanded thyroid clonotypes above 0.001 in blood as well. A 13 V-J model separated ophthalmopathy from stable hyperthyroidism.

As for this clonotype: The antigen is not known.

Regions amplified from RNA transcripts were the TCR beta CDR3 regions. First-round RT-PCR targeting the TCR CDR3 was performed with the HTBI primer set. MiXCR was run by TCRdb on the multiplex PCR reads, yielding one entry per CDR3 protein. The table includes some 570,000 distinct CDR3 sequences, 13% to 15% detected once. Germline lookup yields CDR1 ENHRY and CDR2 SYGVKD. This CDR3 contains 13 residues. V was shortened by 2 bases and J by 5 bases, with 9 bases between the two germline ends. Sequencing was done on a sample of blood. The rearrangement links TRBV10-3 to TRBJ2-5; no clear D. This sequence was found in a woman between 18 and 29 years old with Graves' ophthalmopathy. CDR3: CAISEPPRETQYF. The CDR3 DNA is TGTGCCATCAGTGAGCCCCCGAGGGAGACCCAGTACTTC.